This TCR beta chain appears in the sequencing data of a study of OX40 agonist ivuxolimab in advanced cancers. Background on the study: Across the patients, intravenous ivuxolimab was delivered every 2 weeks at 0.01 to 10 mg/kg. Head and neck, renal cell, melanoma or hepatocellular carcinoma were the cancers that dose-escalation patients had.

General study results and limits: The authors also found low normalized T-cell clonal expansion in some nonresponders.

In germline, CDR1 is SGHRS, CDR2 YFSETQ. The trim removed 0 bases at V and 2 bases at J, leaving 4 bases unmatched. This CDR3 is 16 amino acids long. About this clone: Antigen specificity is unknown.

Libraries were prepared by immunoSEQ multiplex PCR; TCRdb keeps only in-frame clonotypes and omits some of them. The table has more than 65,000 clones, 90% seen once. The chain is built from TRBV5-1 and TRBJ1-3; 8 positions agree with TRBD1. The clonotype comes from an adult with an advanced solid tumor such as melanoma, head and neck, liver or kidney cancer. Source: CD4+ or CD8+ T cells sorted from blood, taken in a trial of the OX40 agonist ivuxolimab. The CDR3 DNA reads as TGCGCCAGCAGCTTGGGTGTCAGGGGGCCTGGAAACACCATATATTTT. Translated, it gives CASSLGVRGPGNTIYF.